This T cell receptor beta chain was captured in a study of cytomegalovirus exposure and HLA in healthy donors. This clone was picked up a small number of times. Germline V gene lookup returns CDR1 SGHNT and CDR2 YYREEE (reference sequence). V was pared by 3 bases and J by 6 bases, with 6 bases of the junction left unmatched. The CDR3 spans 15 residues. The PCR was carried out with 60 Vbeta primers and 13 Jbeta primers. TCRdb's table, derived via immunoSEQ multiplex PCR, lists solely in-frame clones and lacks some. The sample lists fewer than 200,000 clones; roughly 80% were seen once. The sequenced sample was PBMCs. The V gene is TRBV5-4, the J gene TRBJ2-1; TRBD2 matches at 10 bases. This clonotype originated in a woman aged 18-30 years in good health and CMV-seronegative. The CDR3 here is CASSSKREGFNEQFF. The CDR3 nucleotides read TGTGCCAGCAGCTCCAAGCGGGAGGGTTTCAATGAGCAGTTCTTC.